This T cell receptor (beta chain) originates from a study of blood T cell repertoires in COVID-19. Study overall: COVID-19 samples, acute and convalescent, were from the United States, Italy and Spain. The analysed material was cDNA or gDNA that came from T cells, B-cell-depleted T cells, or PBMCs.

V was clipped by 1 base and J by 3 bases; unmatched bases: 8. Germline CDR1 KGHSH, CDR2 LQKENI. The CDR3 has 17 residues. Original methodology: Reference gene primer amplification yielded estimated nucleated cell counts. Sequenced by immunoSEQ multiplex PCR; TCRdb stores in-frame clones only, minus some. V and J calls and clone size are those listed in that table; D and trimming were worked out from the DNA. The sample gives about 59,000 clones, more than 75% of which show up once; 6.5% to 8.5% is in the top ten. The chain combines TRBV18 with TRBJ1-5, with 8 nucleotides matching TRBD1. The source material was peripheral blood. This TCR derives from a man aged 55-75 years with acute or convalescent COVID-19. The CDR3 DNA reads TGTGCCAGCTCACCACTTCCCCAGACAGGGGTCAATCAGCCCCAGCATTTT. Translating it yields CASSPLPQTGVNQPQHF.